Below are 5 T cell receptor beta chains sequenced from a single sample in a study of Graves' ophthalmopathy and Graves' hyperthyroidism. Amplified material comprised TCR beta CDR3 regions derived from RNA transcripts. An initial RT-PCR round employing HTBI primers preceded a second-round multiplex PCR. TCRdb re-analysed the multiplex PCR reads in MiXCR, keeping a single row per CDR3 protein. The table lists roughly 300,000 distinct CDR3 sequences, 17% of them singletons, with roughly an eighth in the top ten. The sequenced material came from peripheral blood. These receptors all stem from an adult man with Graves' ophthalmopathy.

This clonotype was seen at least ten times. V usage is TRBV29-1 and J usage is TRBJ1-2; 10 nucleotides align to TRBD1. V was pared by 4 bases and J by 8 bases, with 4 bases of the junction left unmatched. Germline V gene data show CDR1 as SQVTM and CDR2 as ANQGSEA. CDR3 length equals 12 residues. CDR3 sequence reads: CSVVDRGRGYTF. CDR3 in DNA: TGCAGCGTTGTAGACAGGGGGCGAGGCTACACCTTC. The full variable domain, with the rest looked up from reference TRBV29-1 and TRBJ1-2, is SAVISQKPSRDICQRGTSLTIQCQVDSQVTMMFWYRQQPGQSLTLIATANQGSEATYESGFVIDKFPISRPNLTFSTLTVSNMSPEDSSIYLCSVVDRGRGYTFGSGTRLTVV.

This clonotype showed up many times. J is TRBJ2-5 and V is TRBV5-1; 14 nucleotides align to TRBD2. With 0 bases clipped from V and 1 base from J, the junction kept 2 bases outside the gene matches. The germline V gene encodes CDR1 SGHRS and CDR2 YFSETQ. The CDR3 has 17 residues. CDR3 coding DNA: TGCGCCAGCAGCTTGGCCGGACTAGCGGGGGGCCAAGAGACCCAGTACTTC. Encoded protein: CASSLAGLAGGQETQYF.

This clonotype was found many times. The chain joins TRBV19 to TRBJ1-1; TRBD1 matches 8 bases. The CDR3 totals 14 residues. V gave up 6 bases and J gave up 5 bases; unmatched junction bases: 8. Germline assignment: CDR1 LNHDA and CDR2 SQIVND (reference sequence). The CDR3 bases are TGTGCCAGTAGATCTGACAGGGGTTGGACTGAAGCTTTCTTT. Protein: CASRSDRGWTEAFF. Based on the CDR3 plus reference TRBV19 and TRBJ1-1, the full variable domain is DGGITQSPKYLFRKEGQNVTLSCEQNLNHDAMYWYRQDPGQGLRLIYYSQIVNDFQKGDIAEGYSVSREKKESFPLTVTSAQKNPTAFYLCASRSDRGWTEAFFGQGTRLTVV.

This clonotype was counted at least ten times. J is TRBJ2-7 and V is TRBV30; 9 positions match TRBD1. The junction had 8 bases not matched to a gene; V was cut back by 0 bases and J by 11 bases. The length of the CDR3 is 13 residues. Germline CDR1 and CDR2: GTSNPN and SVGIG (reference sequence). The CDR3, as DNA: TGTGCCTGGAGTGTACTTGGGACAGGGTTAAAGTACTTC. Protein sequence: CAWSVLGTGLKYF.

In its sample, this clonotype was seen many times. V and J are TRBV2 and TRBJ1-5; no reliable D call. CDR3 size: 13 residues. CDR1 is SNHLY, CDR2 FYNNEI, per germline. V was shortened by 1 base and J by 6 bases, with 7 bases between the two germline ends. Written as DNA, the CDR3 is TGTGCCAGCAGTGAAGAGGGAAGTCAGCCCCAGCATTTT. This sequence encodes CASSEEGSQPQHF.